These T cell receptor beta chains were read from a single sample in a study of blood T cell repertoires in COVID-19. Only in-frame clones appear in the TCRdb table, and some are missing; sequencing was by immunoSEQ multiplex PCR. The sample comprises hundreds of thousands of clones, less than 90% of which are singletons, and roughly 0.69% rests with the top ten. Input material: peripheral blood. These receptors were obtained from a man aged 35-49 years with acute or convalescent COVID-19. Both conserved end residues are part of each CDR3. The D gene is left open where the match is weak.

V	J	D	CDR3
TRBV6-5	TRBJ1-2	.	CASSLGQTYGGYTF
TRBV19	TRBJ2-1	TRBD2	CASSKSGRGLRDEQFF
TRBV19	TRBJ1-1	TRBD1	CASSRLRDRGMNTEAFF
TRBV7-2	TRBJ2-3	TRBD2	CASSSRPSGIPDTQYF
TRBV6-6	TRBJ1-5	TRBD1	CASSRPGQDNNQPQHF
TRBV6-5	TRBJ2-7	.	CASSFGQSSYEQYF
TRBV7-6	TRBJ2-3	TRBD1	CASRPTGASTDTQYF
TRBV4-2	TRBJ1-5	.	CASSSEAGQPQHF
TRBV9	TRBJ2-7	TRBD2	CASSGTSGSEQYF
TRBV30	TRBJ1-2	TRBD1	CAWGGTGANYGYTF
TRBV30	TRBJ2-1	TRBD1	CAWSVRTGLYNEQFF
TRBV7-8	TRBJ1-1	.	CASSFDRSNTEAFF
TRBV6-5	TRBJ1-2	.	CAAGVNYGYTF
TRBV6-5	TRBJ1-1	.	CASSYTRGYTEAFF
TRBV5-1	TRBJ2-7	TRBD1	CASSLSGPGGGHEQYF